This T cell receptor beta chain appears in the sequencing data of a study of cytomegalovirus exposure and HLA in healthy donors. Study context: For the roughly 400 genotyped donors, around 76% fell within the Caucasian-associated ancestry cluster. Study-wide findings and caveats: The study had only CMV serostatus as immune exposure information. The productive fraction for most TCR beta V segments was about 87% or about 30% in an earlier analysis.

Participants comprised healthy donors of bone marrow. The PCR contained 60 Vbeta and 13 Jbeta primers. Using immunoSEQ multiplex PCR, the repertoire was profiled, and TCRdb retains in-frame clones only, with some absent. The sample records about 140,000 clones, around 90% being singletons. Comments on this clone: Its cognate antigen is unknown. Germline is not matched at one junction end, which may reflect a read error. Other DNA sequences of this sample code for an identical CDR3.

Specimen: PBMCs. The receptor comes from a woman in her thirties or forties in good health and CMV-seronegative.

Here the CDR3 DNA reads TGCGCCAGCAGCCTTACCCCGCTAGCGCGCACAGATACGCAGTATTTT. Protein: CASSLTPLARTDTQYF. This chain links TRBV7-2 with TRBJ2-3, with a possible D match to TRBD2 (6 bases). The CDR3 consists of 16 residues. Germline CDR1 reads SGHTA; CDR2 reads FQGNSA.